The 5 T cell receptor beta chains listed next were all sequenced from one sample in a study of blood T cell repertoires in COVID-19. The data were produced by immunoSEQ multiplex PCR, yet TCRdb's version contains in-frame clones alone and is incomplete. This table holds some 80,000 clones, approximately 90% found once. The sample consisted of peripheral blood. The receptors derive from a human donor in a cohort sampled during active COVID-19.

The chain recombines TRBV7-9 with TRBJ2-3; 9 bases map to TRBD2. The CDR3 sequence is 12 residues long. Germline V lookup: CDR1 SEHNR, CDR2 FQNEAQ (reference sequence). The trim removed 9 bases at V and 5 bases at J, leaving 3 bases unmatched. The CDR3 DNA sequence: TGTGCCAGAGGGACTAGCCGAGATACGCAGTATTTT. This sequence encodes CARGTSRDTQYF.

This chain joins TRBV6-5 and TRBJ1-1; D might be TRBD1 (6 bases). The CDR3 spans 14 residues. The germline V and J ends were trimmed by 8 bases and 4 bases, with 17 bases remaining between them. Germline V gives CDR1 MNHEY, CDR2 SVGAGI. The CDR3 is CASHFTGFGTEAFF. The CDR3 DNA reads as TGTGCCAGCCACTTCACAGGGTTTGGCACTGAAGCTTTCTTT.

The chain couples TRBV9 to TRBJ2-5; 9 bases line up with TRBD2. The CDR3 is made up of 16 amino acids. Trimming cost V 4 bases and J 5 bases; bases outside gene matches: 12. Germline V gene lookup returns CDR1 SGDLS and CDR2 YYNGEE. CDR3 residues: CASSPREAGGRETQYF. Here the CDR3 DNA reads TGTGCCAGCAGCCCCCGGGAAGCGGGGGGACGGGAGACCCAGTACTTC.

The V gene is TRBV19, the J gene TRBJ2-1; 12 nucleotides align to TRBD2. V lost 10 bases to trimming and J lost 8 bases; unmatched junction nucleotides: 12. Per the germline V gene, CDR1 is LNHDA and CDR2 is SQIVND (reference sequence). The CDR3 is 15 residues long. The CDR3 nucleotides are TGTGCCACCAAGAAGACTAGCGGGAGTGTCCATGAGCAGTTCTTC. It codes for CATKKTSGSVHEQFF.

This chain connects TRBV5-1 to TRBJ2-3; D possibly corresponds to TRBD2 (6 bases). The CDR3 loop spans 14 amino acids. Trimming took off 5 bases at V and 4 bases at J, with 14 bases between the two ends. Germline V gives CDR1 SGHRS, CDR2 YFSETQ. CDR3 bases: TGCGCCAGCAGACTGGACGGGGGACCAGATACGCAGTATTTT. Amino acids: CASRLDGGPDTQYF.